These 13 T cell receptor beta chains share one sample of origin, sequenced in a study of shared clonotypes between healthy human individuals (dated by TCRdb to 2020 to 2022). The library was prepared using the immunoSEQ multiplex PCR assay. TCRdb holds this immuneACCESS table with in-frame rearrangements only. Some clones are missing; in checked studies, unresolved V genes explain under half, and the rest has no known cause. Recorded for this sample are some 450,000 clones; 70% to 80% of them occurred a single time. The ten most abundant clones make up around 12% of the sample. The specimen sequenced was PBMCs. The receptors derive from a woman between 35 and 50 years old in good health. Some clones in this sample may be carry-over from other donors' samples.

Comments on this clone: A much larger clone lies one base from this, so it may be a read error. This sample also contains other DNA sequences that code for the same CDR3. The V call is TRBV12-5, the J call TRBJ2-5; D is perhaps TRBD1 (7 bases). Germline loops: CDR1 LGHNT, CDR2 FRNRAP. CDR3 length: 14 amino acids. CDR3 residues: CASGLETGEEIQYF. The CDR3 DNA reads TGCGCTAGTGGTTTGGAAACAGGGGAGGAGATCCAGTACTTC.

The rearrangement joins TRBV5-6 to TRBJ1-1; 7 nucleotides agree with TRBD1. Germline loops: CDR1 SGHDT, CDR2 YYEEEE. This CDR3 is 14 amino acids long. The junction had 3 bases not matched to a gene; V was cut back by 4 bases and J by 0 bases. This chain's CDR3 is CASSVGQLNTEAFF. CDR3 bases: TGTGCCAGCAGCGTGGGACAGCTGAACACTGAAGCTTTCTTT.

The genes are TRBV7-9 and TRBJ2-7; tentative D call: TRBD2 (5 bases). V was shortened by 4 bases and J by 12 bases, with 16 bases between the two germline ends. The germline gives CDR1 SEHNR, CDR2 FQNEAQ (reference sequence). The CDR3 consists of 12 residues. The CDR3 is CASSSSFGEPYF. Here the CDR3 DNA reads TGTGCCAGCAGCTCCTCGTTCGGGGAACCGTACTTC.

The chain is built from TRBV2 and TRBJ2-1; D unresolved. Trimming pared 2 bases from V and 4 bases from J, leaving 18 bases between. CDR1 and CDR2 from the germline V gene are SNHLY and FYNNEI. The CDR3 is 17 amino acids. The CDR3 DNA is TGTGCCAGCAGTGAACGCGTCGTCGACGGAACGTACAATGAGCAGTTCTTC. This gives the protein CASSERVVDGTYNEQFF.

This clone was counted many times. The CDR3 sequence: CASSYSTGGDNEQFF. Here the CDR3 DNA reads TGTGCCAGCAGTTACTCTACGGGAGGGGACAATGAGCAGTTCTTC. The chain uses TRBV6-5 and TRBJ2-1; 8 nucleotides line up with TRBD2. J was trimmed by 5 bases and V by 0 bases; bases with no gene match: 3. CDR1 and CDR2 from the germline V gene are MNHEY and SVGAGI. The CDR3 has 15 amino acids.

CDR3 in DNA: TGTGCCAGCAGCCAAGCACTCAGCTCTGGGGCCAACGTCCTGACTTTC. This sequence encodes CASSQALSSGANVLTF. The chain employs TRBV4-2 and TRBJ2-6; D is uncertain. V was cut by 1 base and J by 0 bases, with 7 bases left in between. Germline V gene sequence: CDR1 LGHNA, CDR2 YNFKEQ. The CDR3 length is 16 residues.

This chain uses TRBV5-1 with TRBJ1-1; perhaps TRBD1 as D (6 bases). The CDR3 is made up of 15 amino acids. V lost 3 bases to trimming and J lost 1 base, with 13 bases between them. From germline, CDR1 is SGHRS and CDR2 YFSETQ. CDR3 coding DNA: TGCGCCAGCAGCTCAACAGGGATTCCGAACACTGAAGCTTTCTTT. Protein: CASSSTGIPNTEAFF. Full variable domain (rest looked up from reference TRBV5-1 and TRBJ1-1): KAGVTQTPRYLIKTRGQQVTLSCSPISGHRSVSWYQQTPGQGLQFLFEYFSETQRNKGNFPGRFSGRQFSNSRSEMNVSTLELGDSALYLCASSSTGIPNTEAFFGQGTRLTVV.

Of note for this clone: A read error is the likely source, as a far larger clone sits one nucleotide away. Other DNA sequences in the same sample also yield this CDR3. CDR3 sequence reads: CSVLTSGRPGEQYF. Written as DNA, the CDR3 is TGCAGCGTCTTGACCAGCGGGAGGCCGGGGGAGCAGTACTTC. The chain combines TRBV29-1 with TRBJ2-7; the match to TRBD2 covers 9 bases. The germline V gene has CDR1 SQVTM and CDR2 ANQGSEA. Trimming at V came to 6 bases and at J to 7 bases, leaving 13 bases not matched to a gene. The CDR3 sequence is 14 residues long.

The CDR3 sequence: CASRSDRGSQPQHF. The CDR3 DNA reads TGTGCCAGCAGATCGGACAGGGGAAGTCAGCCCCAGCATTTT. The V call is TRBV2, the J call TRBJ1-5; 9 bases map to TRBD1. CDR1 SNHLY and CDR2 FYNNEI come from the germline V gene. The V segment lost 6 bases and the J segment 6 bases; nucleotides outside the gene matches: 6. This CDR3 contains 14 residues.

Worth noting for this clone: This likely came from a read error, as a far larger clone is one base away. Other nucleotide sequences in the sample specify the same CDR3. CDR3 bases: TGCGCCAGCAGCTTGGGCCTGAACACTGAAGCCTTCTTT. Translating it yields CASSLGLNTEAFF. This sequence joins TRBV5-1 and TRBJ1-1; no clear D gene. In germline, CDR1 is SGHRS, CDR2 YFSETQ. This CDR3 comprises 13 residues.

Comment on this clone: The same CDR3 arises from other DNA sequences in this sample as well. The chain recombines TRBV9 with TRBJ2-5, with D perhaps matching TRBD2 (6 bases). This CDR3 comprises 13 residues. Trimming cost V 2 bases and J 1 base, with 6 bases left between them. Germline assignment: CDR1 SGDLS and CDR2 YYNGEE. CDR3 protein: CASSVSGQETQYF. The CDR3 bases are TGTGCCAGCAGCGTTAGCGGCCAAGAGACCCAGTACTTC.

The sample holds many counts of this clone. This rearrangement joins TRBV19 to TRBJ2-2; D is possibly TRBD2 (6 bases). This CDR3 has 15 amino acids. The V gene lost 4 bases and the J gene lost 2 bases, with 11 bases spanning the gap. Germline CDR1 reads LNHDA; CDR2 reads SQIVND (reference sequence). CDR3 sequence: CASSKGSGNTGELFF. The CDR3 DNA is TGTGCCAGTAGTAAGGGTAGCGGCAACACCGGGGAGCTGTTTTTT.

The chain joins TRBV18 to TRBJ2-1; 8 nucleotides line up with TRBD2. The CDR3 loop spans 14 amino acids. V lost 0 bases, J lost 6 bases, and 1 base stayed unmatched. CDR1 KGHSH and CDR2 LQKENI come from the germline V gene. The CDR3 loop is CASSPPTSGNEQFF. The CDR3 nucleotides read TGTGCCAGCTCACCACCAACTAGCGGCAATGAGCAGTTCTTC.